This entry describes one T cell receptor beta chain. The data were obtained in a study of control samples from healthy donors and cancer patients. The assay was immunoSEQ multiplex PCR, and TCRdb's table has in-frame clones only and misses some. The sample carries fewer than 200,000 clones, around 94% recorded once. Trimming took 1 base from V and 4 from J, leaving 9 bases between them. The germline V gene encodes CDR1 SGHVS and CDR2 FQNEAQ. The CDR3 covers 14 residues. The sequenced material came from blood. This receptor was obtained from a man aged 30-40 years in good health. This chain connects TRBV7-8 to TRBJ2-3, with D unclear. The CDR3 loop reads CASSLGRWADTQYF. CDR3 bases: TGTGCCAGCAGCTTAGGGCGGTGGGCAGATACGCAGTATTTT. Full variable domain (missing parts from reference TRBV7-8 and TRBJ2-3): GAGVSQSPRYKVAKRGQDVALRCDPISGHVSLFWYQQALGQGPEFLTYFQNEAQLDKSGLPSDRFFAERPEGSVSTLKIQRTQQEDSAVYLCASSLGRWADTQYFGPGTRLTVL.